This T cell receptor (beta chain) came from a study of control samples from healthy donors and cancer patients. The CDR3 runs 14 residues. The germline CDR1 and CDR2 sequences are SGHTA and FQGNSA. Trimming took 1 base from V and 9 from J, leaving 13 bases between them. This clone was detected only a few times. Clones were read by immunoSEQ multiplex PCR, and TCRdb kept only the in-frame ones, dropping some. The sample includes about 130,000 clones, around nine tenths of them seen just once. The origin of this receptor is a man in his late teens or twenties in good health. The chain employs TRBV7-2 and TRBJ2-4; D ambiguous. Sequencing was carried out using blood. The CDR3 DNA follows: TGTGCCAGCAGCTTAGTGTGGATTGATGGCATTCAGTACTTC. Its protein product is CASSLVWIDGIQYF.